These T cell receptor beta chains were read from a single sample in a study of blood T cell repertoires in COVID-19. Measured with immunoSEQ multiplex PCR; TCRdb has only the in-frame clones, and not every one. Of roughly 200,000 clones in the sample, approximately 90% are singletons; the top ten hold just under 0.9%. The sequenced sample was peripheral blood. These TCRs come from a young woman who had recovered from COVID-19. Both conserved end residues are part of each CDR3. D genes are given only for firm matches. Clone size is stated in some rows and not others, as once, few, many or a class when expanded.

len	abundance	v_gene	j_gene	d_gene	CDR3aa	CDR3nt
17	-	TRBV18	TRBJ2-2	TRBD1	CASSPRDRGPNTGELFF	TGTGCCAGCTCACCAAGGGACAGGGGGCCGAACACCGGGGAGCTGTTTTTT
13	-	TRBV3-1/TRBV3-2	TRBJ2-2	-	CASSRPGIGELFF	TGTGCCAGCAGCCGGCCAGGGATCGGGGAGCTGTTTTTT
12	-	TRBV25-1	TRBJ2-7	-	CASSPGDYEQYF	TGTGCCAGCAGTCCGGGGGATTACGAGCAGTACTTC
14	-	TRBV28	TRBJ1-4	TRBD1	CASSPGGVREKLFF	TGTGCCAGCAGTCCAGGGGGCGTCCGAGAAAAACTGTTTTTT
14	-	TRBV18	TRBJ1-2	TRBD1	CASSPQGEHYGYTF	TGTGCCAGCTCACCTCAGGGGGAGCACTATGGCTACACCTTC
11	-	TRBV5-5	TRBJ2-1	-	CASSLAKEQFF	TGTGCCAGCAGCTTGGCCAAAGAGCAGTTCTTC
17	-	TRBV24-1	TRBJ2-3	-	CATSDPRSAGHLDTQYF	TGTGCCACCAGTGATCCCCGGAGCGCGGGGCACTTGGATACGCAGTATTTT
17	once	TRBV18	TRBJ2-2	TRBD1	CASSPETGQPNTGELFF	TGTGCCAGCTCACCTGAGACGGGACAGCCGAACACCGGGGAGCTGTTTTTT
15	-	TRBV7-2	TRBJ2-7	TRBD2	CASSLGLADAYEQYF	TGTGCCAGCAGCTTAGGCCTAGCGGATGCCTACGAGCAGTACTTC
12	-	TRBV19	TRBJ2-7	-	CASIVRGSEQYF	TGTGCCAGTATAGTGCGAGGCTCCGAGCAGTACTTC
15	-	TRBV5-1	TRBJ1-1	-	CASSPWGGKGTEAFF	TGCGCCAGCAGCCCATGGGGGGGGAAAGGGACTGAAGCTTTCTTT
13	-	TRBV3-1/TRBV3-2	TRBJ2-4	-	CASQERAKNIQYF	TGTGCCAGCCAGGAACGGGCCAAAAACATTCAGTACTTC
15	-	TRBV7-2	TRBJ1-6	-	CASSLALRGGSPLHF	TGTGCCAGCAGCTTAGCGCTAAGGGGGGGCTCACCCCTCCACTTT
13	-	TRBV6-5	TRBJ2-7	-	CASSLDTFYEQYF	TGTGCCAGCAGTCTTGACACTTTCTACGAGCAGTACTTC
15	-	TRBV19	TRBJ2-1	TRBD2	CASRIRGGSRNEQFF	TGTGCCAGTAGGATCCGAGGCGGGAGCAGGAATGAGCAGTTCTTC
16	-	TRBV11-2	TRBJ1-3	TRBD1	CASRKVGTGRGNTIYF	TGTGCCAGCAGAAAAGTCGGGACAGGGCGCGGAAACACCATATATTTT
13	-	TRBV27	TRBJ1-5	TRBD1	CASRQDRVQPQHF	TGTGCCAGCAGGCAGGACAGGGTTCAGCCCCAGCATTTT
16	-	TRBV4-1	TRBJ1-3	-	CASSQGAAGSGNTIYF	TGCGCCAGCAGCCAAGGAGCGGCAGGCTCTGGAAACACCATATATTTT
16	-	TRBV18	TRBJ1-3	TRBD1	CASSLGQGDSGNTIYF	TGTGCCAGCTCACTCGGACAGGGCGACTCTGGAAACACCATATATTTT
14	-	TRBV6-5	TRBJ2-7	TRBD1	CASSYAGGDYEQYF	TGTGCCAGCAGTTACGCAGGGGGCGATTACGAGCAGTACTTC
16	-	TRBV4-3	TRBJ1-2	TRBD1	CASSQVTGALNYGYTF	TGCGCCAGCAGCCAAGTTACAGGGGCCCTTAACTATGGCTACACCTTC
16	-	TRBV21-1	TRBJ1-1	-	CASSKPDRVPNTEAFF	TGTGCCAGCAGCAAGCCAGACAGGGTCCCGAACACTGAAGCTTTCTTT
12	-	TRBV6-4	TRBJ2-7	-	CASRQDPYEQYF	TGTGCCAGCAGACAGGATCCCTACGAGCAGTACTTC
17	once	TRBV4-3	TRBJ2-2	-	CASSPSLAVSNTGELFF	TGCGCCAGCAGCCCAAGTTTAGCGGTTTCGAACACCGGGGAGCTGTTTTTT
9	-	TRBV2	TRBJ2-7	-	CASGVEQYF	TGTGCCAGCGGAGTCGAGCAGTACTTC
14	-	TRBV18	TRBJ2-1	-	CASSLHQGIDEQFF	TGTGCCAGCTCACTCCATCAGGGGATCGATGAGCAGTTCTTC
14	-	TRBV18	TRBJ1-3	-	CASSPQGTGNTIYF	TGTGCCAGCTCACCCCAGGGAACCGGAAACACCATATATTTT
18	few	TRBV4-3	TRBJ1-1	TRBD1	CASSQDLADRGWSTEAFF	TGCGCCAGCAGCCAAGATCTAGCCGACAGGGGATGGTCCACTGAAGCTTTCTTT
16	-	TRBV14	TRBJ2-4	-	CASSPPPTGAKNIQYF	TGTGCCAGCAGCCCACCGCCCACAGGGGCCAAAAACATTCAGTACTTC
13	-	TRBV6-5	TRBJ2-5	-	CASSLNNQETQYF	TGTGCCAGCAGTCTGAACAACCAAGAGACCCAGTACTTC
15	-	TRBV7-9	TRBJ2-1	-	CASSLGGVPYNEQFF	TGTGCCAGCAGCTTAGGCGGGGTCCCCTACAATGAGCAGTTCTTC
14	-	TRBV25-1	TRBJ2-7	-	CASSEGHLSWEQYF	TGTGCCAGCAGTGAGGGCCACCTCTCTTGGGAGCAGTACTTC
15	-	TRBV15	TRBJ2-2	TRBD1	CATSSGPQGAGELFF	TGTGCCACCAGCAGTGGCCCCCAGGGGGCTGGGGAGCTGTTTTTT
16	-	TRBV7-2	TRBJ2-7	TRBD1	CASSLVAPTGGYEQYF	TGTGCCAGCAGCTTAGTCGCGCCGACAGGGGGCTACGAGCAGTACTTC
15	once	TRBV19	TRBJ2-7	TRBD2	CASSRTSGALYEQYF	TGTGCCAGTAGTCGGACTAGCGGGGCACTCTACGAGCAGTACTTC
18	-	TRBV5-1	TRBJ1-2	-	CASSPGVSRGAGGYGYTF	TGCGCCAGCAGCCCGGGGGTTAGTAGAGGCGCTGGGGGCTATGGCTACACCTTC
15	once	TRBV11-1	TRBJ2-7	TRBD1	CASSAGQGFRHEQYF	TGTGCCAGCAGCGCTGGACAGGGCTTTCGGCACGAGCAGTACTTC
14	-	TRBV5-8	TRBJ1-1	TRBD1	CASSIRGLNTEAFF	TGTGCCAGCAGCATCAGGGGGCTCAACACTGAAGCTTTCTTT
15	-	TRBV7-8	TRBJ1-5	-	CASSFAGVGNQPQHF	TGTGCCAGCAGCTTTGCAGGGGTGGGCAATCAGCCCCAGCATTTT
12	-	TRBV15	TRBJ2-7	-	CATSRGVYEQYF	TGTGCCACCAGCAGAGGAGTCTACGAGCAGTACTTC